Below, one TCR beta chain is given with its context. Its antigen is unidentified. At study entry, adolescents had tuberculin skin tests and IGRA screening. Produced via immunoSEQ multiplex PCR; TCRdb's table is partial and in-frame only. The sample carries more than 40,000 clones, roughly 94% recorded once. The data were taken from a study of T cells in tuberculosis. General observations from the study: Active tuberculosis TCR-alpha repertoires lay closer to GMM-specific TCRs than IGRA-negative controls, suggesting clonal expansion. Shorter CDR3-alpha in active tuberculosis partly drove smaller distances.

The junction had 8 bases not matched to a gene; V was cut back by 6 bases and J by 8 bases. The CDR3 length is 14 residues. CDR1 is MDHEN and CDR2 is SYDVKM in the germline V gene. The chain uses TRBV28 and TRBJ1-4; TRBD1 matches at 8 bases. Source material: PBMCs. The origin of this receptor is a donor aged 10 to 29 with latent tuberculosis or without tuberculosis infection. Some clones in this sample may be carry-over from other donors' samples. The CDR3 coding sequence is TGTGCCAGCAGGGATTACAGGGGGGAGGAAAAACTGTTTTTT. Protein: CASRDYRGEEKLFF.